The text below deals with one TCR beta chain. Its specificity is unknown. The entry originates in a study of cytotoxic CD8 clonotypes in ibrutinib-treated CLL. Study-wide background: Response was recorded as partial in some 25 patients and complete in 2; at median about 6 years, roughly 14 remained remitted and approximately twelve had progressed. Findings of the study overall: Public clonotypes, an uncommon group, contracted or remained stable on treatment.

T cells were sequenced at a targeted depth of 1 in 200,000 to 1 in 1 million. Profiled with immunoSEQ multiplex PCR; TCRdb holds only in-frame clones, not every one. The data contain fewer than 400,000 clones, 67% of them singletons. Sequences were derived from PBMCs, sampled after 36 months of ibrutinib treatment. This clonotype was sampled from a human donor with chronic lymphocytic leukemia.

The CDR3 DNA is TGTGCTAGTGGTTTGGACAGGGGGCTTCTGAACACTGAAGCTTTCTTT. It encodes CASGLDRGLLNTEAFF. The J gene is TRBJ1-1, the V gene TRBV12-5, with TRBD1 matching 9 bases. CDR3 length: 16 amino acids. Germline CDR1 is LGHNT and CDR2 is FRNRAP. Trimming cost V 1 base and J 0 bases; bases outside gene matches: 3.